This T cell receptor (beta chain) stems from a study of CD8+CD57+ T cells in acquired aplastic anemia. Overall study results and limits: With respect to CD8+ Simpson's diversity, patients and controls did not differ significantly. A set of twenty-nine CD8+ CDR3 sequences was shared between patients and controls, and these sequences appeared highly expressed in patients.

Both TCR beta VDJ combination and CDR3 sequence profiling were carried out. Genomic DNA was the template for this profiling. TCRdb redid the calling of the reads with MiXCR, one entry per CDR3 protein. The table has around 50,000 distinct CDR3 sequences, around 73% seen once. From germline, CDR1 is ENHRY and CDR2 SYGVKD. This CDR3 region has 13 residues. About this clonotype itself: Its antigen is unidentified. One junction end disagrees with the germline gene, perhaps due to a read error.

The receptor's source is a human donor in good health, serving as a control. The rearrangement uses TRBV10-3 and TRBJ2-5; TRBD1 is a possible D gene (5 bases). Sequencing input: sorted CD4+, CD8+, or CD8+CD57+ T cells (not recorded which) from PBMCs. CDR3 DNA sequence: TGTGCCAGCAGTTATCAGGGTTGGGAGACCCAGTACTTC. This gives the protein CASSYQGWETQYF.